The 2 T cell receptor beta chains reported below all come from one sample, sequenced in a study of cytomegalovirus exposure and HLA in healthy donors. It was with 60 Vbeta and 13 Jbeta primers that the PCR ran. Assay used: immunoSEQ multiplex PCR; TCRdb lists only in-frame clones, some missing. The table has roughly 120,000 clones, 82% seen once. The sequenced sample was PBMCs. Receptors originate from a woman between 18 and 29 years old in good health and CMV-seronegative.

This clone is a singleton in its sample. The V call is TRBV5-1, the J call TRBJ2-7; 8 nucleotides line up with TRBD1. The CDR3 runs to 14 residues. Losses at the gene ends were 2 bases for V and 2 bases for J; bases not matched to a gene: 3. Germline V lookup: CDR1 SGHRS, CDR2 YFSETQ. The CDR3 loop is CASSFGQGPYEQYF. CDR3 coding DNA: TGCGCCAGCAGCTTTGGACAGGGCCCCTACGAGCAGTACTTC.

In its sample, this clone was seen a few times. This CDR3 reads CASSAVEDGDTEAFF. CDR3 nucleotides: TGTGCCAGCAGTGCGGTGGAGGACGGGGACACTGAAGCTTTCTTT. V gene TRBV25-1 combines with J gene TRBJ1-1; D not resolved. This CDR3 has 15 residues. Germline-derived CDR1 and CDR2 are MGHDK and SYGVNS. Deletions cut 4 bases from V and 3 bases from J, with 15 bases between.